These T cell receptor beta chains were read from a single sample in a study of blood T cell repertoires in COVID-19. Using immunoSEQ multiplex PCR, the repertoire was profiled, and TCRdb retains in-frame clones only, with some absent. The sample carries about 44,000 clones, 75% to 90% recorded once. Sequenced input: peripheral blood. The receptors originated from a human donor in a cohort sampled during active COVID-19. Each CDR3 is given with its conserved first and last residue. The D gene is left open where the match is weak. Expanded clones get a size class; other rows say once, few or many, or leave the size out.

V gene: TRBV7-6
D gene: TRBD2
J gene: TRBJ2-1
clone size: .
CDR3 protein: CASSSLAESSYNEQFF
CDR3 DNA: TGTGCCAGCAGCTCTCTAGCGGAGAGCTCCTACAATGAGCAGTTCTTC

V gene: TRBV7-2
D gene: .
J gene: TRBJ1-5
clone size: .
CDR3 protein: CASTSGVSNQPQHF
CDR3 DNA: TGTGCCAGCACCTCAGGGGTAAGCAATCAGCCCCAGCATTTT

V gene: TRBV28
D gene: .
J gene: TRBJ1-5
clone size: .
CDR3 protein: CASSNRVQPQHF
CDR3 DNA: TGTGCCAGCAGTAACAGGGTTCAGCCCCAGCATTTT

V gene: TRBV29-1
D gene: TRBD2
J gene: TRBJ2-5
clone size: .
CDR3 protein: CATSANTGETQYF
CDR3 DNA: TGCGCAACTAGCGCCAACACCGGCGAGACCCAGTACTTC

V gene: TRBV24-1
D gene: TRBD2
J gene: TRBJ2-1
clone size: .
CDR3 protein: CATSGAGTSYNEQFF
CDR3 DNA: TGTGCCACCTCCGGAGCGGGAACCTCCTACAATGAGCAGTTCTTC

V gene: TRBV7-6
D gene: TRBD2
J gene: TRBJ2-3
clone size: .
CDR3 protein: CASSLTGTRVLDTQYF
CDR3 DNA: TGTGCCAGCAGCTTAACCGGGACTAGGGTTCTTGATACGCAGTATTTT

V gene: TRBV25-1
D gene: TRBD1
J gene: TRBJ2-7
clone size: .
CDR3 protein: CASSSGTGVYEQYF
CDR3 DNA: TGTGCCAGCAGTAGCGGGACAGGGGTGTACGAGCAGTACTTC

V gene: TRBV5-1
D gene: TRBD2
J gene: TRBJ2-1
clone size: once
CDR3 protein: CASRRREGANEQFF
CDR3 DNA: TGCGCCAGCAGAAGGCGGGAGGGGGCCAATGAGCAGTTCTTC

V gene: TRBV5-6
D gene: .
J gene: TRBJ2-3
clone size: .
CDR3 protein: CASSLVGASWADTQYF
CDR3 DNA: TGTGCCAGCAGCTTGGTAGGGGCCAGCTGGGCAGATACGCAGTATTTT

V gene: TRBV30
D gene: TRBD1
J gene: TRBJ1-6
clone size: .
CDR3 protein: CAWRGTGGGSPLHF
CDR3 DNA: TGTGCCTGGAGGGGGACAGGGGGCGGATCACCCCTCCACTTT

V gene: TRBV28
D gene: TRBD2
J gene: TRBJ2-7
clone size: .
CDR3 protein: CASSLPPTSGSSSYEQYF
CDR3 DNA: TGTGCCAGCAGTCTCCCCCCGACTAGCGGGAGTAGCTCCTACGAGCAGTACTTC

V gene: TRBV28
D gene: .
J gene: TRBJ2-7
clone size: .
CDR3 protein: CASSSSAVRLEQYF
CDR3 DNA: TGTGCCAGCAGTTCGTCAGCGGTACGCTTGGAGCAGTACTTC

V gene: TRBV19
D gene: TRBD1
J gene: TRBJ2-7
clone size: .
CDR3 protein: CASSSTRDRVYEQYF
CDR3 DNA: TGTGCCAGTAGCTCGACACGGGACAGGGTATACGAGCAGTACTTC

V gene: TRBV10-3
D gene: .
J gene: TRBJ1-2
clone size: .
CDR3 protein: CAISQGNGGYTF
CDR3 DNA: TGTGCCATCAGCCAGGGTAATGGTGGCTACACCTTC

V gene: TRBV3-1/TRBV3-2
D gene: TRBD1
J gene: TRBJ2-7
clone size: .
CDR3 protein: CASSLRDRPSYEQYF
CDR3 DNA: TGTGCCAGCAGCCTTAGGGACAGGCCCTCGTACGAGCAGTACTTC

V gene: TRBV6-5
D gene: TRBD2
J gene: TRBJ2-7
clone size: .
CDR3 protein: CASSYSGLAGLEQYF
CDR3 DNA: TGTGCCAGCAGTTACTCAGGGCTAGCGGGACTCGAGCAGTACTTC

V gene: TRBV5-6
D gene: TRBD2
J gene: TRBJ2-3
clone size: .
CDR3 protein: CASSLNLAGTDTQYF
CDR3 DNA: TGTGCCAGCAGCTTGAATCTAGCGGGGACAGATACGCAGTATTTT

V gene: TRBV28
D gene: .
J gene: TRBJ1-5
clone size: .
CDR3 protein: CASATIGGPNQPQHF
CDR3 DNA: TGTGCCAGCGCTACCATCGGAGGGCCGAATCAGCCCCAGCATTTT

V gene: TRBV5-8
D gene: TRBD1
J gene: TRBJ2-3
clone size: .
CDR3 protein: CASSLGQGADTQYF
CDR3 DNA: TGTGCCAGCAGCTTGGGACAGGGGGCAGATACGCAGTATTTT

V gene: TRBV30
D gene: TRBD1
J gene: TRBJ1-3
clone size: .
CDR3 protein: CAWSGQGAVGNTIYF
CDR3 DNA: TGTGCCTGGAGTGGGCAGGGGGCCGTTGGAAACACCATATATTTT

V gene: TRBV5-8
D gene: .
J gene: TRBJ2-1
clone size: .
CDR3 protein: CASSLDVGSSYNEQFF
CDR3 DNA: TGTGCCAGCAGCTTGGATGTCGGGAGCTCCTACAATGAGCAGTTCTTC

V gene: TRBV4-1
D gene: .
J gene: TRBJ2-3
clone size: .
CDR3 protein: CASSQDPQLGLSTDTQYF
CDR3 DNA: TGCGCCAGCAGCCAAGACCCCCAACTTGGGCTCAGCACAGATACGCAGTATTTT

V gene: TRBV27
D gene: TRBD2
J gene: TRBJ2-2
clone size: once
CDR3 protein: CASSFSTSGSNTGELFF
CDR3 DNA: TGTGCCAGCAGTTTTAGTACTAGCGGGAGTAACACCGGGGAGCTGTTTTTT

V gene: TRBV9
D gene: .
J gene: TRBJ2-3
clone size: .
CDR3 protein: CASRPVSADTQYF
CDR3 DNA: TGTGCCAGCCGCCCAGTCAGTGCAGATACGCAGTATTTT

V gene: TRBV28
D gene: .
J gene: TRBJ2-7
clone size: .
CDR3 protein: CASSRASVYYEQYF
CDR3 DNA: TGTGCCAGCAGTAGGGCTAGCGTATACTACGAGCAGTACTTC

V gene: TRBV18
D gene: TRBD1
J gene: TRBJ2-2
clone size: .
CDR3 protein: CASSPGQGDTGELFF
CDR3 DNA: TGTGCCAGCTCACCAGGACAGGGTGACACCGGGGAGCTGTTTTTT

V gene: TRBV5-6
D gene: TRBD2
J gene: TRBJ2-1
clone size: .
CDR3 protein: CASSLFAGGNEQFF
CDR3 DNA: TGTGCCAGCAGCTTGTTCGCGGGGGGCAATGAGCAGTTCTTC

V gene: TRBV5-6
D gene: .
J gene: TRBJ1-1
clone size: .
CDR3 protein: CASAGGFPFDNTEAFF
CDR3 DNA: TGTGCCTCAGCCGGGGGGTTCCCTTTTGATAATACTGAAGCTTTCTTT

V gene: TRBV27
D gene: TRBD2
J gene: TRBJ2-7
clone size: few
CDR3 protein: CASSKSGRASEQYF
CDR3 DNA: TGTGCCAGCAGTAAAAGCGGGAGGGCCTCTGAGCAGTACTTC

V gene: TRBV25-1
D gene: TRBD2
J gene: TRBJ2-7
clone size: .
CDR3 protein: CASSAPGGYEQYF
CDR3 DNA: TGTGCCAGCAGTGCTCCGGGGGGATACGAGCAGTACTTC

V gene: TRBV11-2
D gene: .
J gene: TRBJ1-1
clone size: .
CDR3 protein: CASSAGTIGRNIMNTEAFF
CDR3 DNA: TGTGCCAGCAGCGCTGGGACAATCGGAAGAAATATTATGAACACTGAAGCTTTCTTT

V gene: TRBV5-1
D gene: .
J gene: TRBJ2-7
clone size: .
CDR3 protein: CASKNLGAGNYEQYF
CDR3 DNA: TGCGCCAGCAAAAACTTGGGGGCAGGGAACTACGAGCAGTACTTC

V gene: TRBV10-3
D gene: TRBD2
J gene: TRBJ2-7
clone size: .
CDR3 protein: CAIKGTTRYEQYF
CDR3 DNA: TGTGCCATTAAGGGGACTACCCGCTACGAGCAGTACTTC

V gene: TRBV30
D gene: .
J gene: TRBJ2-7
clone size: once
CDR3 protein: CAWSRLVYEQYF
CDR3 DNA: TGTGCCTGGAGTAGACTAGTATACGAGCAGTACTTC

V gene: TRBV27
D gene: TRBD1
J gene: TRBJ2-6
clone size: few
CDR3 protein: CASSPGQGGFRLSGANVLTF
CDR3 DNA: TGTGCCAGCAGCCCGGGACAGGGGGGTTTTAGACTCTCTGGGGCCAACGTCCTGACTTTC

V gene: TRBV4-3
D gene: TRBD1
J gene: TRBJ2-3
clone size: .
CDR3 protein: CASSQDPQGTERDTQYF
CDR3 DNA: TGCGCCAGCAGCCAAGACCCACAGGGGACCGAGAGAGATACGCAGTATTTT

V gene: TRBV5-6
D gene: .
J gene: TRBJ2-7
clone size: .
CDR3 protein: CASSLTTITSGQYF
CDR3 DNA: TGTGCCAGCAGCCTTACTACTATTACGAGTGGGCAGTACTTC

V gene: TRBV6-5
D gene: TRBD1
J gene: TRBJ2-7
clone size: once
CDR3 protein: CASSFSQGVYEQYF
CDR3 DNA: TGTGCCAGCAGTTTTAGCCAGGGGGTATACGAGCAGTACTTC

V gene: TRBV5-1
D gene: TRBD2
J gene: TRBJ2-7
clone size: .
CDR3 protein: CASRPGTTSYEQYF
CDR3 DNA: TGCGCCAGCAGGCCCGGGACTACCTCCTACGAGCAGTACTTC